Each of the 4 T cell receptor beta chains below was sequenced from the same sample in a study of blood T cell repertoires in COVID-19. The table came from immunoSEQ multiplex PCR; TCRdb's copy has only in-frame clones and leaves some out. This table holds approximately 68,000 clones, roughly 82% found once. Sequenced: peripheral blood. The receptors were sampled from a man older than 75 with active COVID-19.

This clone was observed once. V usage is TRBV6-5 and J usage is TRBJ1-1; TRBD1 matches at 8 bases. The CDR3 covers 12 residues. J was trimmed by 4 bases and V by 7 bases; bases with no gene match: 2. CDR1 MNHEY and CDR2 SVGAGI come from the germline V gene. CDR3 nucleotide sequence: TGTGCCAGCAATACAGGGGGCACTGAAGCTTTCTTT. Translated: CASNTGGTEAFF.

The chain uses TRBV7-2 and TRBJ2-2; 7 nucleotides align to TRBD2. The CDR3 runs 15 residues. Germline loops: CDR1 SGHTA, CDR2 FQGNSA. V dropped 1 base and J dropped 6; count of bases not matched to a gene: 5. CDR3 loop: CASSLVSGRAGELFF. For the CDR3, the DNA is TGTGCCAGCAGCTTAGTCAGTGGGAGGGCCGGGGAGCTGTTTTTT.

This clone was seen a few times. The CDR3 DNA reads as TGTGCCATCAGTGAGTCTGGGGGGACCCCCGAGTTCTTC. This encodes CAISESGGTPEFF. This rearrangement joins TRBV10-3 to TRBJ2-1, with D perhaps TRBD2 (6 bases). The CDR3 sequence is 13 residues long. Germline loops: CDR1 ENHRY, CDR2 SYGVKD. V dropped 0 bases and J dropped 14 bases, with 14 bases sitting between them.

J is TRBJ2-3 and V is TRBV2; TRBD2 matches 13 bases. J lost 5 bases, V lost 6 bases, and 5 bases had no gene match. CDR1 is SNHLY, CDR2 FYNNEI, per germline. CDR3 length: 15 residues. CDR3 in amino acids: CASRQTSGGRDTQYF. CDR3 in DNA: TGTGCCAGCAGACAGACTAGCGGGGGGCGAGATACGCAGTATTTT.